This T cell receptor (beta chain) appears in the sequencing data of a study of T cell repertoires in cytomegalovirus infection. Study summary: CMV infection together with matching HLA type was indicated by public TCR beta signatures.

The CDR3 has 15 amino acids. With 5 bases clipped from V and 7 bases from J, the junction kept 12 bases outside the gene matches. Germline CDR1 is SGHVT and CDR2 is SQSDAQ. TCRdb re-analysed the reads in MiXCR, keeping a single row per CDR3 protein. The table has roughly 760,000 distinct CDR3 sequences, under 40% seen once. Notes on this clonotype: Its antigen is as yet unknown.

Study-wide points: Across the ex vivo response, the dominant clonotypes were HLA-C-restricted CMV-specific TCR beta clonotypes. Pooled public TCR beta family frequency picked out CMV carriers with the relevant HLA.

Sequences were obtained from PBMCs. This clonotype originated in a human donor in good health (CMV status not recorded). Some clones in this sample may be carry-over from other donors' samples. The rearrangement joins TRBV7-4 to TRBJ1-2, with 8 nucleotides matching TRBD1. The CDR3 region is CASSRSDRVERGYTF. The CDR3 DNA sequence: TGTGCCAGCAGCAGATCGGACAGGGTGGAGCGTGGCTACACCTTC.